This T cell receptor (beta chain) derives from a study of blood T cell repertoires in COVID-19. Clones were sequenced by immunoSEQ multiplex PCR, and TCRdb holds only the in-frame ones, with some missing. In the table there are about 12,000 clones, about two thirds of which are singletons. It was during active infection that Seattle patients were enrolled and then longitudinally followed. The sample was peripheral blood. The receptor was isolated from a man aged 55 to 69 with COVID-19, enrolled during active disease.

CDR3 amino acids: CATSHRGPVNEQFF. CDR3 sequence (DNA): TGTGCCACGAGCCACAGGGGTCCCGTCAATGAGCAGTTCTTC. The V and J genes are TRBV24-1 and TRBJ2-1; 7 nucleotides match TRBD1. V was pared by 10 bases and J by 6 bases, with 11 bases of the junction left unmatched. The CDR3 runs to 14 residues. Germline lookup yields CDR1 KGHDR and CDR2 SFDVKD.